These T cell receptor beta chains were read from a single sample in a study of cytomegalovirus exposure and HLA in healthy donors. Assay: immunoSEQ multiplex PCR; the TCRdb copy retains only in-frame clones and omits some. Of under 150,000 clones detected, around 87% appear once; the ten largest clones hold 7.5% to 9%. The specimen was PBMCs. The receptor source for this set is a man aged 18 to 30 in good health and CMV-seropositive. Both conserved end residues are part of each CDR3. A D gene is named only where the DNA matches it firmly. Size is omitted from some rows. Given values are once, few, many or a class for expanded clones.

v_gene	j_gene	abundance	d_gene	CDR3aa	CDR3nt
TRBV2	TRBJ1-1	.	TRBD1	CASSERGRNTEAFF	TGTGCCAGCAGTGAAAGGGGGCGAAACACTGAAGCTTTCTTT
TRBV5-1	TRBJ2-1	.	TRBD1	CASSLRDRGSNEQFF	TGCGCCAGCAGCTTGAGGGACAGGGGGAGTAATGAGCAGTTCTTC
TRBV5-6	TRBJ2-5	once	.	CASSLVWRGTQETQYF	TGTGCCAGCAGCTTGGTCTGGCGGGGGACACAAGAGACCCAGTACTTC
TRBV7-9	TRBJ2-4	.	.	CASSDRDILAKNIQYF	TGTGCCAGCAGCGATCGGGACATACTAGCCAAAAACATTCAGTACTTC
TRBV27	TRBJ2-2	.	.	CASSPPPGLENTGELFF	TGTGCCAGCAGTCCCCCCCCCGGACTGGAGAACACCGGGGAGCTGTTTTTT
TRBV27	TRBJ1-5	.	.	CASSFGGGGQPQHF	TGTGCCAGCAGTTTCGGCGGGGGGGGGCAGCCCCAGCATTTT
TRBV28	TRBJ1-4	.	.	CASSLRQSTNEKLFF	TGTGCCAGCAGTTTACGCCAGTCAACTAATGAAAAACTGTTTTTT
TRBV19	TRBJ2-3	.	TRBD2	CASSIGLAGKTDTQYF	TGTGCCAGTAGTATCGGGCTAGCGGGAAAAACAGATACGCAGTATTTT
TRBV19	TRBJ1-5	.	.	CASSIGRAPGNQPQHF	TGTGCCAGTAGTATAGGGCGGGCACCGGGCAATCAGCCCCAGCATTTT
TRBV28	TRBJ2-3	.	.	CASSLVGSGRGTDTQYF	TGTGCCAGCAGTCTTGTGGGTTCAGGCAGGGGCACAGATACGCAGTATTTT
TRBV19	TRBJ2-3	.	TRBD2	CASSMGGRKNTQYF	TGTGCCAGTAGTATGGGCGGGAGAAAAAATACGCAGTATTTT
TRBV5-1	TRBJ2-5	.	.	CASSLEGARETQYF	TGCGCCAGCAGCTTGGAAGGGGCTCGAGAGACCCAGTACTTC
TRBV6-5	TRBJ2-2	once	TRBD2	CASREREGRTGELFF	TGTGCCAGCAGGGAGCGGGAGGGCCGCACCGGGGAGCTGTTTTTT
TRBV5-1	TRBJ2-7	.	TRBD2	CASNPSVREWVGRYEQYF	TGCGCCAGCAACCCCTCTGTGCGGGAGTGGGTGGGTCGGTACGAGCAGTACTTC
TRBV5-4	TRBJ2-3	.	TRBD2	CASSATAGGLADTQYF	TGTGCCAGCAGCGCTACGGCGGGGGGTTTGGCAGATACGCAGTATTTT
TRBV5-8	TRBJ1-2	.	.	CASRGIYGYTF	TGTGCCAGCCGGGGGATCTATGGCTACACCTTC
TRBV7-2	TRBJ1-4	.	.	CASSTGYSNEKLFF	TGTGCCAGCAGCACAGGGTATTCTAATGAAAAACTGTTTTTT
TRBV2	TRBJ1-5	.	.	CASSGPTVRGEGPQHF	TGTGCCAGCAGCGGTCCCACTGTTAGAGGCGAGGGGCCCCAGCATTTT
TRBV5-4	TRBJ2-1	.	TRBD2	CASSFLAGDNEQFF	TGTGCCAGCAGCTTCCTAGCGGGAGACAATGAGCAGTTCTTC
TRBV5-8	TRBJ1-6	once	TRBD1	CASSLATGQGLSPLHF	TGTGCCAGCAGCTTGGCCACAGGACAGGGGTTGTCACCCCTCCACTTT
TRBV6-4	TRBJ2-3	.	.	CASSETGTDTQYF	TGTGCCAGCAGTGAGACTGGGACAGATACGCAGTATTTT
TRBV5-1	TRBJ2-7	.	TRBD2	CASSPVVGLAGVSYEQYF	TGCGCCAGCAGCCCGGTAGTGGGACTAGCGGGAGTTTCCTACGAGCAGTACTTC
TRBV18	TRBJ1-2	.	TRBD1	CASSPDRSRYGYTF	TGTGCCAGCTCACCGGACAGGTCCCGCTATGGCTACACCTTC
TRBV5-4	TRBJ2-5	.	TRBD1	CASSFTGGVETQYF	TGTGCCAGCAGCTTTACAGGGGGCGTAGAGACCCAGTACTTC
TRBV5-5	TRBJ2-7	.	TRBD2	CASSLREGPYEQYF	TGTGCCAGCAGCTTGCGGGAGGGCCCCTACGAGCAGTACTTC
TRBV19	TRBJ2-3	.	TRBD2	CASSMGTSGGAADTQYF	TGTGCCAGTAGTATGGGGACTAGCGGGGGGGCCGCAGATACGCAGTATTTT
TRBV27	TRBJ1-2	.	.	CASRDRGGLYSGYTF	TGTGCCAGCAGGGATCGGGGGGGGCTATACTCTGGCTACACCTTC
TRBV5-1	TRBJ2-1	.	TRBD2	CASSPTSLTYNEQFF	TGCGCCAGCAGCCCGACTAGCCTTACTTACAATGAGCAGTTCTTC
TRBV7-9	TRBJ2-1	.	.	CASSLAGANSYNEQFF	TGTGCCAGCAGCTTAGCAGGGGCTAATTCCTACAATGAGCAGTTCTTC
TRBV28	TRBJ2-7	.	.	CASSLVSEQYF	TGTGCCAGCAGTTTGGTGAGCGAGCAGTACTTC
TRBV6-5	TRBJ1-1	.	.	CASSYPGVNTEAFF	TGTGCCAGCAGTTACCCCGGGGTGAACACTGAAGCTTTCTTT
TRBV18	TRBJ1-1	.	.	CASSPGLPGDTEAFF	TGTGCCAGCTCACCAGGGCTCCCGGGGGACACTGAAGCTTTCTTT
TRBV9	TRBJ2-7	.	TRBD2	CASSVGTGGAYEQYF	TGTGCCAGCAGCGTAGGGACGGGGGGAGCCTACGAGCAGTACTTC
TRBV10-3	TRBJ1-1	few	.	CAISDRENTEAFF	TGTGCCATCAGTGACCGAGAGAACACTGAAGCTTTCTTT
TRBV6-1	TRBJ1-2	.	.	CASSEGGGWQYGYTF	TGTGCCAGCAGTGAAGGGGGGGGCTGGCAATATGGCTACACCTTC
TRBV6-1	TRBJ1-6	.	TRBD1	CASSEKRQGHSPLHF	TGTGCCAGCAGTGAGAAGCGACAGGGTCATTCACCCCTCCACTTT
TRBV5-1	TRBJ1-1	.	TRBD1	CASSWGTGGANTEAFF	TGCGCCAGCAGCTGGGGGACAGGGGGTGCGAACACTGAAGCTTTCTTT